The 19 T cell receptor beta chains in this list originate from one sample, sequenced in a study of cytomegalovirus exposure and HLA in healthy donors. With 60 Vbeta and 13 Jbeta primers, the PCR was carried out. Sequencing used immunoSEQ multiplex PCR; TCRdb keeps in-frame clones, though not all of them. This table has 90,000 to 100,000 clones, less than 85% appearing once. The sequenced material came from PBMCs. These receptors all come from a male donor in good health and CMV-seronegative.

The chain's CDR3 is CASSLDPTYEQYF. CDR3 nucleotides: TGTGCCAGCAGCTTAGATCCTACCTACGAGCAGTACTTC. The chain uses TRBV7-9 and TRBJ2-7; D uncertain. Germline CDR1 SEHNR, CDR2 FQNEAQ (reference sequence). V lost 1 base to trimming and J lost 2 bases, with 6 bases between them. The CDR3 extends over 13 amino acids.

This clone was counted only a few times. The rearrangement links TRBV5-1 to TRBJ2-3, with TRBD1 matching 9 bases. CDR1 is SGHRS and CDR2 is YFSETQ in the germline V gene. Trimming took 5 bases from V and 1 from J; bases not matched to a gene: 11. The CDR3 is 17 residues long. In DNA, the CDR3 is TGCGCCAGCAGTTTAACGGGTGGACAGGGGCGCACAGATACGCAGTATTTT. Translation gives CASSLTGGQGRTDTQYF.

The J gene is TRBJ2-1, the V gene TRBV19; 8 bases match TRBD2. This CDR3 comprises 16 residues. The V gene's germline CDR1 is LNHDA and CDR2 SQIVND (reference sequence). V shed 0 bases and J 9 bases; nucleotides not matched to a gene: 10. CDR3 DNA: TGTGCCAGTAGTATAGAAGCCCAGCGGGAGAAGGGTGAGCAGTTCTTC. The encoded protein is CASSIEAQREKGEQFF.

In DNA, the CDR3 is TGTGCCAGCAGTTCCGGGGGGGAGTCGAGACGCTACGAGCAGTACTTC. Its translation: CASSSGGESRRYEQYF. The chain has TRBV28 and TRBJ2-7; the match to TRBD2 covers 8 bases. Germline trimming cut 4 bases from V and 3 bases from J; bases unmatched to any gene: 11. The CDR3 consists of 16 residues. Germline CDR1 is MDHEN and CDR2 is SYDVKM.

The J gene is TRBJ1-4, the V gene TRBV6-1, with 11 bases lining up with TRBD1. V trimming: 7 bases; J trimming: 11 bases; junction bases outside the gene matches: 9. The V gene's germline CDR1 is MNHNS and CDR2 SASEGT. The CDR3 totals 14 residues. DNA for the CDR3: TGTGCCAGCATGGTCGGACAGGGGGCCTGGAAACTGTTTTTT. It translates to CASMVGQGAWKLFF.

This chain uses TRBV27 with TRBJ2-2, with D unclear. Germline CDR1 MNHEY, CDR2 SMNVEV (reference sequence). Trimming removed 1 base at V and 0 bases at J, with 6 bases between. CDR3 size: 15 residues. The DNA of the CDR3 is TGTGCCAGCAGTTTATGGTCAGCGAACACCGGGGAGCTGTTTTTT. It yields the protein CASSLWSANTGELFF.

This chain joins TRBV7-9 and TRBJ1-5, with TRBD1 identical over 7 bases. The CDR3 consists of 14 residues. Trimming at V came to 3 bases and at J to 11 bases, leaving 10 bases not matched to a gene. The germline V gene has CDR1 SEHNR and CDR2 FQNEAQ (reference sequence). The CDR3 coding sequence is TGTGCCAGCAGCTTCGACAGGGACATCTGGGCCCAGCATTTT. Amino acids: CASSFDRDIWAQHF.

The chain combines TRBV4-2 with TRBJ2-6, with 8 bases that match TRBD1. The germline V gene encodes CDR1 LGHNA and CDR2 YNFKEQ. V shed 4 bases, J shed 0 bases, and the junction held 11 bases outside the gene matches. The CDR3 is 19 residues long. CDR3 loop: CASSLGTGWAPSGANVLTF. CDR3 DNA: TGTGCCAGCAGCCTCGGGACAGGATGGGCCCCCTCTGGGGCCAACGTCCTGACTTTC.

The chain carries TRBV28 and TRBJ1-5, with TRBD1 matching 10 bases. The CDR3 consists of 17 residues. J was trimmed by 5 bases and V by 4 bases; bases with no gene match: 11. Germline V gene lookup returns CDR1 MDHEN and CDR2 SYDVKM. As DNA, the CDR3 is TGTGCCAGCAGTTCACACACCCGGGACAGGGGATATCAGCCCCAGCATTTT. It translates to CASSSHTRDRGYQPQHF.

This sequence joins TRBV28 and TRBJ2-5; possibly TRBD2 for D (6 bases). The V gene's germline CDR1 is MDHEN and CDR2 SYDVKM. V gave up 6 bases and J gave up 2 bases, with 13 bases separating them. There are 14 residues in the CDR3. The CDR3 is CASSLAAGQETQYF. CDR3 nucleotides: TGTGCCAGCAGCCTCGCTGCGGGGCAAGAGACCCAGTACTTC.

This chain links TRBV2 with TRBJ2-5; D may be TRBD1 (5 bases). The V end lost 10 bases, the J end lost 0 bases, and 12 bases lay between the germline ends. Germline assignment: CDR1 SNHLY and CDR2 FYNNEI. The CDR3 extends over 13 amino acids. The CDR3 spells CAILDRYQETQYF. CDR3 sequence (DNA): TGTGCCATCCTTGACAGATACCAAGAGACCCAGTACTTC.

The chain combines TRBV6-5 with TRBJ1-1; D may be TRBD1 (5 bases). Germline CDR1 MNHEY, CDR2 SVGAGI. This CDR3 spans 14 amino acids. V was trimmed by 4 bases and J by 5 bases, leaving 14 bases between them. CDR3 in DNA: TGTGCCAGCAGTTCGATCGGGGGAGGGACTGAAGCTTTCTTT. Protein: CASSSIGGGTEAFF.

This clone was seen a handful of times. The chain carries TRBV4-3 and TRBJ1-1; D gene ambiguous. Germline V gene data show CDR1 as LGHNA and CDR2 as YSLEER. V lost 0 bases, J lost 1 base, and 12 bases lay in between. This CDR3 spans 16 amino acids. The CDR3 DNA reads as TGCGCCAGCAGCCAAGATTTTGTACGGAGGAACACTGAAGCTTTCTTT. This gives the protein CASSQDFVRRNTEAFF.

The chain combines TRBV6-5 with TRBJ1-6; D uncertain. Per germline, CDR1 MNHEY and CDR2 SVGAGI. The length of the CDR3 is 14 residues. V gave up 5 bases and J gave up 0 bases, with 5 bases separating them. The CDR3 protein is CASSTSSYNSPLHF. CDR3 in DNA: TGTGCCAGCAGTACGAGCTCCTATAATTCACCCCTCCACTTT.

This chain connects TRBV6-5 to TRBJ2-1; D is undetermined. There are 15 residues in the CDR3. V was clipped by 4 bases and J by 9 bases, with 19 bases between them. From germline, CDR1 is MNHEY and CDR2 SVGAGI. CDR3 nucleotide sequence: TGTGCCAGCAGTTCTCACCGTGACCCCGGGTCTGAGCAGTTCTTC. It translates to CASSSHRDPGSEQFF.

The chain carries TRBV13 and TRBJ2-7; TRBD2 aligns across 14 bases. The CDR3 spans 15 residues. V was pared by 4 bases and J by 6 bases, with 5 bases of the junction left unmatched. CDR1 and CDR2 from the germline V gene are PRHDT and FYEKMQ (reference sequence). CDR3 residues: CASSYETSGRGEQYF. The CDR3 bases are TGTGCCAGCAGCTACGAGACTAGCGGGAGGGGCGAGCAGTACTTC.

This clone has only a few counts. CDR3 bases: TGTGCCAGCAGCGCCCCGCCCCTAGGACTTTCCCTGGAGGCAGATACGCAGTATTTT. Translating it yields CASSAPPLGLSLEADTQYF. The chain is built from TRBV7-2 and TRBJ2-3; D is possibly TRBD2 (5 bases). The germline V gene encodes CDR1 SGHTA and CDR2 FQGNSA. The CDR3 has 19 residues. V lost 5 bases and J 4 bases, leaving 28 bases between the germline ends.

This clone was recorded once. This sequence joins TRBV4-3 and TRBJ2-5; TRBD1 matches at 7 bases. V was clipped by 4 bases and J by 5 bases; unmatched bases: 10. Per the germline V gene, CDR1 is LGHNA and CDR2 is YSLEER. The CDR3 totals 15 residues. CDR3 bases: TGCGCCAGCAGCCCACAACGACAGGGTAGGGAGACCCAGTACTTC. It encodes CASSPQRQGRETQYF.

This clone was found once. V gene TRBV25-1 combines with J gene TRBJ1-4; possible D gene TRBD1, 6 bases. The CDR3 consists of 15 residues. Germline V lookup: CDR1 MGHDK, CDR2 SYGVNS. Between the trimmed V and J ends, which lost 7 bases and 5 bases, there was a span of 17 bases. CDR3 loop: CASISSHRANEKLFF. The CDR3 nucleotides read TGTGCCAGCATCTCCTCTCACAGGGCGAATGAAAAACTGTTTTTT.